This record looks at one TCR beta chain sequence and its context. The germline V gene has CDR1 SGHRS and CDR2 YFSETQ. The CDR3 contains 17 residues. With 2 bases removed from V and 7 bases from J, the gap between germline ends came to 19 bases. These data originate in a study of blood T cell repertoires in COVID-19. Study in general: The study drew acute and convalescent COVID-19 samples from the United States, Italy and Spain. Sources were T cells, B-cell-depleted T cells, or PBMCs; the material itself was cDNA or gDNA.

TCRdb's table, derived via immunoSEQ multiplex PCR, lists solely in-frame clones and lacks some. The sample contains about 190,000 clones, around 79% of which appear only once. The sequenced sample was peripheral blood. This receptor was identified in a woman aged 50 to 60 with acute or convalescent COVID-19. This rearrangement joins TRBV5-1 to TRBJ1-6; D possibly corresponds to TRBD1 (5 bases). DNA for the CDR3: TGCGCCAGCAGCTTCGAGGGTTTGGGGACTTCCAATTCACCCCTCCACTTT. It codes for CASSFEGLGTSNSPLHF. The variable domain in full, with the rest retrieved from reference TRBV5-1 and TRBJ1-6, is KAGVTQTPRYLIKTRGQQVTLSCSPISGHRSVSWYQQTPGQGLQFLFEYFSETQRNKGNFPGRFSGRQFSNSRSEMNVSTLELGDSALYLCASSFEGLGTSNSPLHFGNGTRLTVT.